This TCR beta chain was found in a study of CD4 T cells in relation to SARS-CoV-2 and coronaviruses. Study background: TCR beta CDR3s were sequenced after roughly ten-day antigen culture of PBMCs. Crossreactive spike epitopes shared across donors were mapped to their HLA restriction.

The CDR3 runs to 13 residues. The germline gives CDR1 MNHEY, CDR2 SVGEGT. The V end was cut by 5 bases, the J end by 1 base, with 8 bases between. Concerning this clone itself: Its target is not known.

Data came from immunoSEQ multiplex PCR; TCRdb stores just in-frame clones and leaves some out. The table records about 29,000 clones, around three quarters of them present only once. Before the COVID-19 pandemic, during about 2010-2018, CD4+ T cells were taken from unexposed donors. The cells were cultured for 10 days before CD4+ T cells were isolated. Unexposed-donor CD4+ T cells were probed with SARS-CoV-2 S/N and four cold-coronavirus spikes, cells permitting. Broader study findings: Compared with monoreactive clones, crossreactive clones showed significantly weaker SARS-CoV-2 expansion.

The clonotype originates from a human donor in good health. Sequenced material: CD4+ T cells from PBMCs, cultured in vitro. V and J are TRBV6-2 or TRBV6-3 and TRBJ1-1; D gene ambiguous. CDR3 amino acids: CASSPRRNTEAFF. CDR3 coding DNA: TGTGCCAGCAGTCCCCGACGGAACACTGAAGCTTTCTTT.